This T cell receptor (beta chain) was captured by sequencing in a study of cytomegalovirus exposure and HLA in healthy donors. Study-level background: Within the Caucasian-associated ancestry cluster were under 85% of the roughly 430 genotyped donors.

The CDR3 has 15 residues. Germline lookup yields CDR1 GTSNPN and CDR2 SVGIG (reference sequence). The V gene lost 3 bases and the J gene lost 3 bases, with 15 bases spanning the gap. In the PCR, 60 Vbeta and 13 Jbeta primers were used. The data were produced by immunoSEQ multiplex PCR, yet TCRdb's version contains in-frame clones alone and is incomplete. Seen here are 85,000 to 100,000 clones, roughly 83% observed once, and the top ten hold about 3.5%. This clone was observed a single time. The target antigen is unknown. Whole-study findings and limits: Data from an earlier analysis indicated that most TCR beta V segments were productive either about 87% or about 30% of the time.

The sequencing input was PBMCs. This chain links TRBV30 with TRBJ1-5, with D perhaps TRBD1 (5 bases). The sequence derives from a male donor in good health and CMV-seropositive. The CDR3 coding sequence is TGTGCCTGGAGGGATAGACAGACTTACAATCAGCCCCAGCATTTT. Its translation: CAWRDRQTYNQPQHF.